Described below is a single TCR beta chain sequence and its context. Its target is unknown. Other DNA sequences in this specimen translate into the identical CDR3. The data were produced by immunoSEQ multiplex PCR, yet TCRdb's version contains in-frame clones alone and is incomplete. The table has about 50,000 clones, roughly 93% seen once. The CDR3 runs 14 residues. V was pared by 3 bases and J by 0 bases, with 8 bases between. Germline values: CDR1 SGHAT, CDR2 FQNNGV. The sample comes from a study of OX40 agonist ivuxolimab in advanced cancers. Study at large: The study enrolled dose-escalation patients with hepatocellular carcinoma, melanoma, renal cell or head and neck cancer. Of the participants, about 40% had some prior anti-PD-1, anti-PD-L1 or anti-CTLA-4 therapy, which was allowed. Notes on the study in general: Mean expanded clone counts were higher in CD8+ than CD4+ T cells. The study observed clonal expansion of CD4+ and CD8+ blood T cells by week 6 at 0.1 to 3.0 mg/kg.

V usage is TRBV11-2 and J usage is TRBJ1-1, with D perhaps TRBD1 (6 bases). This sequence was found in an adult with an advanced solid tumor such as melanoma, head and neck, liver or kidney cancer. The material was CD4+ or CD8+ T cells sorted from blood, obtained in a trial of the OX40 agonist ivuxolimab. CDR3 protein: CASSFGQLNTEAFF. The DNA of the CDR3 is TGTGCCAGCAGCTTTGGACAGTTGAACACTGAAGCTTTCTTT.